This entry lists 26 T cell receptor beta chains sequenced from one sample in a study of T cell repertoires in cytomegalovirus infection. TCRdb called the reads again in MiXCR, with one record for every CDR3 protein. The sample carries roughly 500,000 distinct CDR3 sequences, over 9% recorded once. Sequencing was performed on PBMCs. These receptor sequences come from a human donor in good health (CMV status not recorded). Some clones in this sample may be carry-over from other donors' samples.

This clonotype has more than one count but fewer than ten. This sequence joins TRBV9 and TRBJ2-1, with 8 bases identical to TRBD2. Germline V CDR1 and CDR2: SGDLS, YYNGEE. The CDR3 runs 14 residues. With V trimmed by 4 bases and J by 8 bases, 8 bases remained unmatched. In DNA form, the CDR3 reads TGTGCCAGCAGCTCAGAGGGGACTAGGGATGAGCAGTTCTTC. Amino acid sequence: CASSSEGTRDEQFF.

This clonotype has a count of ten or more. V and J are TRBV7-2 and TRBJ2-2; 7 bases fit TRBD1. CDR3 length: 16 residues. The junction had 8 bases not matched to a gene; V was cut back by 3 bases and J by 4 bases. CDR1 is SGHTA and CDR2 is FQGNSA in the germline V gene. This CDR3 reads CASSFRKQGSTGELFF. The CDR3 DNA reads as TGTGCCAGCAGCTTTAGAAAACAGGGGTCCACCGGGGAGCTGTTTTTT.

The chain's CDR3 is CSARGAGSGYEQYF. The CDR3 DNA reads as TGCAGTGCTAGGGGAGCGGGATCGGGGTACGAGCAGTACTTC. The chain is built from TRBV20-1 and TRBJ2-7; 7 nucleotides agree with TRBD2. With V trimmed by 3 bases and J by 4 bases, 9 bases remained unmatched. Germline V gene data show CDR1 as DFQATT and CDR2 as SNEGSKA (reference sequence). The length of the CDR3 is 14 residues.

This clonotype showed up just a few times. The chain recombines TRBV18 with TRBJ2-7, with D perhaps TRBD2 (5 bases). V was trimmed by 0 bases and J by 4 bases, leaving 10 bases between them. This CDR3 region has 14 residues. CDR1 and CDR2 from the germline V gene are KGHSH and LQKENI. The CDR3 sequence: CASSPPSGRYEQYF. The CDR3 DNA reads TGTGCCAGCTCACCACCGTCGGGAAGATACGAGCAGTACTTC.

This clonotype was observed at least ten times. The chain has TRBV7-2 and TRBJ2-1, with 8 bases that match TRBD1. Looked up from germline, CDR1 is SGHTA and CDR2 is FQGNSA. V trimming: 5 bases; J trimming: 12 bases; junction bases outside the gene matches: 12. This CDR3 comprises 14 residues. The CDR3 coding sequence is TGTGCCAGCAGCCCACCGGGACAGGTATTGCGGCAGTTCTTC. This translates into CASSPPGQVLRQFF.

Only a few counts were recorded for this clonotype. The chain carries TRBV20-1 and TRBJ2-1; weak D call: TRBD2 (5 bases). Germline V gene data show CDR1 as DFQATT and CDR2 as SNEGSKA (reference sequence). V lost 3 bases and J 5 bases, leaving 11 bases between the germline ends. The CDR3 is 13 amino acids. CDR3 sequence reads: CSARSGADNEQFF. DNA of the CDR3: TGCAGTGCTAGGAGCGGAGCGGACAATGAGCAGTTCTTC.

In its sample, this clonotype was seen a few times. This chain joins TRBV19 and TRBJ1-5, with 7 bases identical to TRBD1. CDR1 is LNHDA and CDR2 is SQIVND in the germline V gene (reference sequence). V was clipped by 3 bases and J by 1 base; unmatched bases: 18. This CDR3 comprises 20 residues. Here the CDR3 reads CASSMVDRDRAYGSNQPQHF. As DNA, the CDR3 is TGTGCCAGTAGTATGGTGGACCGGGACAGAGCCTACGGGAGCAATCAGCCCCAGCATTTT.

V is TRBV28 and J is TRBJ2-7; possible D gene TRBD2, 7 bases. The germline V and J ends were trimmed by 6 bases and 2 bases, with 20 bases remaining between them. The CDR3 totals 16 residues. In germline, CDR1 is MDHEN, CDR2 SYDVKM. CDR3 coding DNA: TGTGCCAGCAGCCGAAGGGGGGGGGACATAACCTACGAGCAGTACTTC. Encoded protein: CASSRRGGDITYEQYF.

The chain uses TRBV30 and TRBJ1-1; tentative D call: TRBD1 (5 bases). V dropped 0 bases and J dropped 2 bases, with 10 bases sitting between them. The CDR3 has 14 residues. Germline lookup yields CDR1 GTSNPN and CDR2 SVGIG (reference sequence). As DNA, the CDR3 is TGTGCCTGGAGTGTGCAGGGATATAACACTGAAGCTTTCTTT. Its protein is CAWSVQGYNTEAFF.

The chain employs TRBV28 and TRBJ2-7, with 7 bases identical to TRBD2. The junction had 8 bases not matched to a gene; V was cut back by 6 bases and J by 3 bases. Germline V gene sequence: CDR1 MDHEN, CDR2 SYDVKM. The CDR3 totals 14 residues. In DNA form, the CDR3 reads TGTGCCAGCAGGTCTCTAGCGGCTAACTACGAGCAGTACTTC. As protein: CASRSLAANYEQYF.

The table lists this clonotype with many counts. This rearrangement joins TRBV7-6 to TRBJ1-5; D call uncertain. Trimming pared 5 bases from V and 4 bases from J, leaving 15 bases between. The length of the CDR3 is 15 residues. Looked up from germline, CDR1 is SGHVS and CDR2 is FNYEAQ. CDR3 in amino acids: CASSNEAGRNQPQHF. As DNA, the CDR3 is TGTGCCAGCAGCAATGAGGCGGGGAGGAATCAGCCCCAGCATTTT.

J is TRBJ1-1 and V is TRBV3-1, with D tentatively TRBD1 (6 bases). V shed 4 bases and J shed 1 base, with 10 bases lying between them. From germline, CDR1 is LGHDT and CDR2 YNNKEL (reference sequence). This CDR3 region has 14 residues. Written as DNA, the CDR3 is TGTGCCAGCAGCCCCCTGGACAGGAACACTGAAGCTTTCTTT. Translation gives CASSPLDRNTEAFF. Based on the CDR3 plus reference TRBV3-1 and TRBJ1-1, the full variable domain is DTAVSQTPKYLVTQMGNDKSIKCEQNLGHDTMYWYKQDSKKFLKIMFSYNNKELIINETVPNRFSPKSPDKAHLNLHINSLELGDSAVYFCASSPLDRNTEAFFGQGTRLTVV.

In its sample, this clonotype was seen many times. This chain links TRBV5-4 with TRBJ2-5; TRBD2 aligns across 7 bases. CDR3 length: 15 amino acids. Germline loops: CDR1 SGHNT, CDR2 YYREEE (reference sequence). The V gene end was trimmed by 4 bases and the J gene end by 2 bases; junction bases not matched to a gene: 8. The CDR3 nucleotides are TGTGCCAGCAGCCCGGGGAGGGAATCACAAGAGACCCAGTACTTC. This codes for CASSPGRESQETQYF.

This clonotype was counted at least ten times. CDR3 loop: CASSPAGTRNIQYF. As DNA, the CDR3 is TGTGCCAGCAGCCCCGCTGGGACTCGTAACATTCAGTACTTC. This chain joins TRBV7-2 and TRBJ2-4, with D maybe TRBD2 (6 bases). Germline V gene lookup returns CDR1 SGHTA and CDR2 FQGNSA. CDR3 size: 14 residues. Between the trimmed V and J ends, which lost 5 bases and 7 bases, there was a span of 15 bases.

This clonotype was detected ten times or more. The chain uses TRBV11-2 and TRBJ2-1, with 12 bases identical to TRBD2. In germline, CDR1 is SGHAT, CDR2 FQNNGV. The CDR3 is 16 residues long. V trimming: 2 bases; J trimming: 5 bases; junction bases outside the gene matches: 4. The CDR3 sequence: CASSLRLAGGDNEQFF. The CDR3 bases are TGTGCCAGCAGCTTAAGGCTAGCGGGGGGGGACAATGAGCAGTTCTTC.

This clonotype showed up many times. The chain recombines TRBV19 with TRBJ1-1; D remains unclear. In germline, CDR1 is LNHDA, CDR2 SQIVND (reference sequence). V lost 8 bases and J lost 7, with 5 bases in between. This CDR3 has 9 amino acids. The DNA for the CDR3 is TGTGCCAGTGGAGGTGAAGCTTTCTTT. Translated: CASGGEAFF.

This clonotype showed up many times. The genes are TRBV28 and TRBJ2-1, with 9 bases fitting TRBD2. Germline CDR1 reads MDHEN; CDR2 reads SYDVKM. V lost 5 bases and J lost 4; bases outside the gene matches: 9. The CDR3 totals 16 residues. The CDR3 DNA is TGTGCCAGCAGTCCTCGACTAGCGGAGAAATACAATGAGCAGTTCTTC. Protein product: CASSPRLAEKYNEQFF.

This clonotype was counted many times. The chain joins TRBV27 to TRBJ1-2; a weak D match, TRBD1 (6 bases). Germline values: CDR1 MNHEY, CDR2 SMNVEV (reference sequence). The CDR3 is 15 amino acids. Trimming shortened V by 4 bases and J by 2 bases, and 14 bases separated the two germline ends. CDR3 residues: CASSWSRGKNYGYTF. The CDR3 DNA reads TGTGCCAGCAGTTGGAGCAGGGGAAAAAACTATGGCTACACCTTC.

This clonotype was detected only a few times. The V and J genes are TRBV2 and TRBJ1-5; D uncertain. CDR3 length: 14 amino acids. Between the trimmed V and J ends, which lost 1 base and 6 bases, there was a span of 10 bases. CDR1 and CDR2 from the germline V gene are SNHLY and FYNNEI. In DNA, the CDR3 is TGTGCCAGCAGTGAAGTTCTCGGGATTCAGCCCCAGCATTTT. Protein product: CASSEVLGIQPQHF.

This clonotype was observed many times. The chain uses TRBV7-2 and TRBJ1-4, with D possibly matching TRBD1 (6 bases). This CDR3 region has 13 residues. Looked up from germline, CDR1 is SGHTA and CDR2 is FQGNSA. V was pared by 5 bases and J by 8 bases, with 12 bases between. CDR3 amino acids: CASSPYQGEKLFF. The CDR3 region has the DNA TGTGCCAGCAGCCCCTACCAGGGGGAAAAACTGTTTTTT.

This clonotype was counted many times. The rearrangement links TRBV19 to TRBJ1-4, with D uncertain. Per the germline V gene, CDR1 is LNHDA and CDR2 is SQIVND (reference sequence). Trimming shortened V by 5 bases and J by 1 base, and 8 bases separated the two germline ends. The CDR3 is made up of 14 amino acids. CDR3 bases: TGTGCCAGTAGTTCAGGAGGAACTAATGAAAAACTGTTTTTT. This translates into CASSSGGTNEKLFF. Based on the CDR3 plus reference TRBV19 and TRBJ1-4, the full variable domain is DGGITQSPKYLFRKEGQNVTLSCEQNLNHDAMYWYRQDPGQGLRLIYYSQIVNDFQKGDIAEGYSVSREKKESFPLTVTSAQKNPTAFYLCASSSGGTNEKLFFGSGTQLSVL.

This clonotype was counted many times. CDR3 loop: CSARGQVRNQPQHF. The CDR3 nucleotides are TGCAGTGCTAGAGGACAGGTGAGGAATCAGCCCCAGCATTTT. The chain is built from TRBV20-1 and TRBJ1-5; a weak D match, TRBD1 (6 bases). This CDR3 has 14 amino acids. Germline CDR1 reads DFQATT; CDR2 reads SNEGSKA (reference sequence). V was trimmed by 1 base and J by 4 bases, leaving 11 bases between them.

DNA of the CDR3: TGCAGCGTTGAAAGCCCCGGACCCTACGAGCAGTACTTC. This encodes CSVESPGPYEQYF. This rearrangement joins TRBV29-1 to TRBJ2-7, with no clear D. The CDR3 totals 13 residues. The V gene lost 2 bases and the J gene lost 2 bases, with 10 bases spanning the gap. Germline CDR1 and CDR2: SQVTM and ANQGSEA.

This clonotype was seen only a few times. The chain couples TRBV7-2 to TRBJ2-2, with D possibly TRBD1 on 6 matching bases. There are 15 residues in the CDR3. V lost 2 bases, J lost 6 bases, and 13 bases lay in between. Germline V gene data show CDR1 as SGHTA and CDR2 as FQGNSA. In DNA, the CDR3 is TGTGCCAGCAGCTTACCGGGACATAATTCCGGGGAGCTGTTTTTT. This gives the protein CASSLPGHNSGELFF. Full variable domain (rest looked up from reference TRBV7-2 and TRBJ2-2): GAGVSQSPSNKVTEKGKDVELRCDPISGHTALYWYRQSLGQGLEFLIYFQGNSAPDKSGLPSDRFSAERTGGSVSTLTIQRTQQEDSAVYLCASSLPGHNSGELFFGEGSRLTVL.

V gene TRBV18 combines with J gene TRBJ2-1; the match to TRBD1 covers 10 bases. J was trimmed by 6 bases and V by 6 bases; bases with no gene match: 8. Germline CDR1 and CDR2: KGHSH and LQKENI. CDR3 length: 15 residues. The CDR3: CASSLGTGEVNEQFF. CDR3 coding DNA: TGTGCCAGCTCCCTGGGGACAGGGGAGGTCAATGAGCAGTTCTTC.

This clonotype occurred many times. This sequence joins TRBV7-9 and TRBJ1-2, with 7 bases aligning to TRBD1. The germline gives CDR1 SEHNR, CDR2 FQNEAQ (reference sequence). The junction had 7 bases not matched to a gene; V was cut back by 5 bases and J by 4 bases. The CDR3 totals 14 residues. Written as DNA, the CDR3 is TGTGCCAGCAGCACATCCGGGACAGCCTATGGCTACACCTTC. The encoded protein is CASSTSGTAYGYTF.